This section outlines one T cell receptor beta chain sequence together with its context. Only in-frame clones appear in the TCRdb table, and some are missing; sequencing was by immunoSEQ multiplex PCR. The sample shows nearly 90,000 clones, approximately 95% of them seen only once. The entry originates in a study of technical replicates of blood from several donors. Deletions cut 7 bases from V and 3 bases from J, with 16 bases between. Germline lookup yields CDR1 MDHEN and CDR2 SYDVKM. The CDR3 has 14 residues. This sequence originates from a human donor in good health. J is TRBJ2-7 and V is TRBV28; weak D call: TRBD2 (6 bases). Sequencing was carried out using T cells isolated from PBMCs. The CDR3 loop reads CASTGDPLGYEQYF. DNA of the CDR3: TGTGCCAGCACGGGGGATCCGCTTGGCTACGAGCAGTACTTC. The entire variable domain, with the rest obtained from reference TRBV28 and TRBJ2-7, is as follows: DVKVTQSSRYLVKRTGEKVFLECVQDMDHENMFWYRQDPGLGLRLIYFSYDVKMKEKGDIPEGYSVSREKKERFSLILESASTNQTSMYLCASTGDPLGYEQYFGPGTRLTVT.